This T cell receptor beta chain comes out of a study of T cell changes during pregnancy in multiple sclerosis. Sequenced by immunoSEQ multiplex PCR; TCRdb stores in-frame clones only, minus some. This table has more than 65,000 clones, approximately 92% appearing once. In germline, CDR1 is SGHNT, CDR2 YENEEA. V was shortened by 1 base and J by 9 bases, with 7 bases between the two germline ends. CDR3 size: 13 residues. The receptor was isolated from a female donor with multiple sclerosis, enrolled in a pregnancy study. The chain is built from TRBV11-3 and TRBJ1-6; no definite D call. The sequencing here drew on peripheral blood, taken in the first trimester of pregnancy. DNA of the CDR3: TGTGCCAGCAGCTTAGCGCGAACTTCACCCCTCCACTTT. It specifies CASSLARTSPLHF.